The 9 T cell receptor beta chains given below trace back to one sample, sequenced in a study of T cells in Graves' hyperthyroidism and ophthalmopathy. The TCR beta CDR3 regions underwent amplification using RNA transcripts as the source. The primer set for the first-round RT-PCR of the TCR CDR3 was HTBI. TCRdb reprocessed the multiplex PCR reads via MiXCR and lists one record per CDR3 protein. The sample records hundreds of thousands of distinct CDR3 sequences, approximately 44% being singletons. The sample was peripheral blood or thyroid tissue (not recorded which). The receptors come from a woman aged 18-30 years with Graves' hyperthyroidism.

Ten or more counts support this clonotype. The CDR3 DNA reads TGTGCCACCAGTGATCCCGACGGGGAGGGGCTGGGAGAGACCCAGTACTTC. This sequence encodes CATSDPDGEGLGETQYF. This rearrangement joins TRBV24-1 to TRBJ2-5, with TRBD2 identical over 7 bases. This CDR3 comprises 17 residues. Germline V gene data show CDR1 as KGHDR and CDR2 as SFDVKD. The ends lost 3 bases at V and 4 bases at J; junction bases unmatched: 13.

The genes are TRBV9 and TRBJ2-5; D is uncertain. V was cut by 6 bases and J by 1 base, with 7 bases left in between. The CDR3 has 12 amino acids. Germline V gene lookup returns CDR1 SGDLS and CDR2 YYNGEE. CDR3 loop: CASTTPQETQYF. The CDR3 coding sequence is TGTGCCAGCACGACACCCCAAGAGACCCAGTACTTC. Full variable domain (remainder filled in from reference TRBV9 and TRBJ2-5): DSGVTQTPKHLITATGQRVTLRCSPRSGDLSVYWYQQSLDQGLQFLIQYYNGEERAKGNILERFSAQQFPDLHSELNLSSLELGDSALYFCASTTPQETQYFGPGTRLLVL.

This clonotype was recorded only once. The chain joins TRBV10-3 to TRBJ1-2; 9 bases are shared with TRBD1. CDR1 is ENHRY, CDR2 SYGVKD, per germline. Germline trimming cut 5 bases from V and 6 bases from J; bases unmatched to any gene: 4. This CDR3 region has 13 residues. The CDR3 region is CAISLGQGHGYTF. The CDR3 nucleotides read TGTGCCATCAGTCTGGGACAGGGACATGGCTACACCTTC.

To note about this clonotype: A read error is possible here, since a much larger clone lies one base away. The V call is TRBV7-9, the J call TRBJ1-1; D may be TRBD1 (6 bases). CDR1 is SEHNR and CDR2 is FQNEAQ in the germline V gene (reference sequence). The CDR3 runs to 14 residues. This CDR3 reads CASSLAQGYTEASF. The CDR3 region has the DNA TGTGCCAGCAGCTTAGCGCAGGGGTACACTGAAGCTTCCTTT.

About this clonotype itself: A much bigger clone sits one base away, suggesting this may be a read error. V gene TRBV10-3 combines with J gene TRBJ1-1, with D possibly matching TRBD1 (5 bases). Germline V gene lookup returns CDR1 ENHRY and CDR2 SYGVKD. Deletions cut 0 bases from V and 1 base from J, with 9 bases between. This CDR3 has 15 residues. CDR3 sequence reads: CAISESWGRNTEAFF. The CDR3, as DNA: TGTGCCATCAGTGAGTCCTGGGGCAGGAACACTGAAGCTTTCTTT.

This clonotype was seen a single time. The junction does not match germline at one end; this may be a read error. The CDR3 sequence is CASSSTWAGNTIYF. Here the CDR3 DNA reads TGTGCCAGCAGCTCGACCTGGGCCGGGAACACCATATATTTT. The chain uses TRBV5-1 and TRBJ1-3; D is unclear. CDR1 and CDR2 (germline): SGHRS, YFSETQ. CDR3 length equals 14 residues. Full variable domain (outside the CDR3, taken from reference TRBV5-1 and TRBJ1-3): KAGVTQTPRYLIKTRGQQVTLSCSPISGHRSVSWYQQTPGQGLQFLFEYFSETQRNKGNFPGRFSGRQFSNSRSEMNVSTLELGDSALYLCASSSTWAGNTIYFGEGSWLTVV.

The chain joins TRBV24-1 to TRBJ1-5, with TRBD1 identical over 7 bases. Trimming cost V 11 bases and J 6 bases; bases outside gene matches: 15. The germline CDR1 and CDR2 sequences are KGHDR and SFDVKD. This CDR3 region has 15 residues. The CDR3 protein is CASSPGSGGGQPQHF. CDR3 coding DNA: TGTGCCAGCTCACCGGGGTCAGGGGGAGGTCAGCCCCAGCATTTT.

This clonotype occurred a few times. This chain connects TRBV2 to TRBJ1-5; 8 bases fit TRBD1. The CDR3 runs to 16 residues. Germline V gene data show CDR1 as SNHLY and CDR2 as FYNNEI. V shed 5 bases and J 1 base; nucleotides not matched to a gene: 7. The CDR3 reads CASSPDRGLSNQPQHF. DNA of the CDR3: TGTGCCAGCAGTCCTGACAGGGGCCTCAGCAATCAGCCCCAGCATTTT.

V usage is TRBV25-1 and J usage is TRBJ1-1; no definite D call. The CDR3 is 15 amino acids. V lost 4 bases and J lost 0, with 12 bases in between. The germline V gene has CDR1 MGHDK and CDR2 SYGVNS. CDR3 residues: CASSASEGLNTEAFF. For the CDR3, the DNA is TGTGCCAGCAGTGCGTCCGAGGGCCTGAACACTGAAGCTTTCTTT.